The 21 T cell receptor beta chains listed next were all sequenced from one sample in a study of PD-1 blockade in classical Hodgkin lymphoma. All the patients suffered relapse after autologous stem cell transplantation, and brentuximab vedotin exposure differed. Assay used: immunoSEQ multiplex PCR; TCRdb lists only in-frame clones, some missing. This sample has fewer than 45,000 clones; 75% to 85% occur once, and the top ten carry roughly 9.8%. Material: peripheral blood mononuclear cells (PBMCs), obtained at baseline. These receptors came from a human donor with classical Hodgkin lymphoma.

The genes are TRBV28 and TRBJ1-5, with a weak D call TRBD1 (6 bases). The length of the CDR3 is 17 residues. Germline CDR1 reads MDHEN; CDR2 reads SYDVKM. V lost 2 bases and J 11 bases, leaving 25 bases between the germline ends. The CDR3 bases are TGTGCCAGCAGTTTACAGATAACGGGGGCGTCGGGGCAGTCCCAGCATTTT. It is translated as CASSLQITGASGQSQHF.

This clone was detected only a few times. V and J are TRBV2 and TRBJ1-5; D is undetermined. The CDR3 sequence is 14 residues long. V dropped 6 bases and J dropped 1 base, with 10 bases sitting between them. Germline values: CDR1 SNHLY, CDR2 FYNNEI. The CDR3 region is CASRSGLSNQPQHF. The DNA of the CDR3 is TGTGCCAGCAGATCTGGTCTCAGCAATCAGCCCCAGCATTTT.

The chain carries TRBV6-5 and TRBJ1-1; possible D gene TRBD1, 5 bases. The germline V gene encodes CDR1 MNHEY and CDR2 SVGAGI. This CDR3 has 13 amino acids. V lost 7 bases, J lost 5 bases, and 14 bases lay in between. The CDR3 DNA reads as TGTGCCAGCAAGCAGGGCGTTCGGACTGAAGCTTTCTTT. Translation: CASKQGVRTEAFF.

This clone was counted only a few times. The gene calls are TRBV7-9 and TRBJ2-1; D might be TRBD2 (6 bases). This CDR3 contains 15 residues. Germline V CDR1 and CDR2: SEHNR, FQNEAQ (reference sequence). The V end was cut by 1 base, the J end by 8 bases, with 15 bases between. The DNA for the CDR3 is TGTGCCAGCAGCTTAGAGCGGGTCATGATGGATGAGCAGTTCTTC. As protein: CASSLERVMMDEQFF.

The chain carries TRBV28 and TRBJ2-1; TRBD2 is a possible D gene (5 bases). The CDR3 sequence is 15 residues long. V lost 2 bases to trimming and J lost 10 bases, with 18 bases between them. Germline CDR1 MDHEN, CDR2 SYDVKM. Here the CDR3 DNA reads TGTGCCAGCAGTTTAACGGCCGGGGTAGCCCAAGAGCAGTTCTTC. Translated, it gives CASSLTAGVAQEQFF. Using reference TRBV28 and TRBJ2-1 for the parts outside the CDR3, the full variable domain is DVKVTQSSRYLVKRTGEKVFLECVQDMDHENMFWYRQDPGLGLRLIYFSYDVKMKEKGDIPEGYSVSREKKERFSLILESASTNQTSMYLCASSLTAGVAQEQFFGPGTRLTVL.

The chain has TRBV6-6 and TRBJ2-1, with a tentative D call TRBD1 (6 bases). The CDR3 runs to 15 residues. The V end was cut by 2 bases, the J end by 7 bases, with 15 bases between. Per germline, CDR1 MNHNY and CDR2 SVGAGI (reference sequence). The CDR3 loop reads CASSYGGVRRNEQFF. The CDR3 DNA reads as TGTGCCAGCAGTTACGGGGGCGTTAGGAGAAATGAGCAGTTCTTC.

This chain uses TRBV9 with TRBJ2-7, with TRBD2 identical over 11 bases. Germline loops: CDR1 SGDLS, CDR2 YYNGEE. J was trimmed by 5 bases and V by 2 bases; bases with no gene match: 6. The CDR3 covers 15 residues. Here the CDR3 reads CASSVGLAATDEQYF. The DNA for the CDR3 is TGTGCCAGCAGCGTGGGACTAGCGGCGACCGACGAGCAGTACTTC.

The chain is built from TRBV28 and TRBJ2-2; D gene unclear. V lost 3 bases to trimming and J lost 7 bases, with 3 bases between them. Germline lookup yields CDR1 MDHEN and CDR2 SYDVKM. The CDR3 is made up of 11 amino acids. The CDR3 DNA sequence: TGTGCCAGCAGTTTGCGCGGGGAGCTGTTTTTT. Translating gives CASSLRGELFF. Variable domain in full (rest from reference TRBV28 and TRBJ2-2): DVKVTQSSRYLVKRTGEKVFLECVQDMDHENMFWYRQDPGLGLRLIYFSYDVKMKEKGDIPEGYSVSREKKERFSLILESASTNQTSMYLCASSLRGELFFGEGSRLTVL.

This chain connects TRBV14 to TRBJ2-7; D gene ambiguous. V was shortened by 4 bases and J by 2 bases, with 3 bases between the two germline ends. CDR1 and CDR2 from the germline V gene are SGHDN and FVKESK. This CDR3 comprises 11 residues. DNA for the CDR3: TGTGCCAGCAGCCCTACCTACGAGCAGTACTTC. It is translated as CASSPTYEQYF.

In this sample, this clone turned up many times. V and J are TRBV6-1 and TRBJ2-1, with 7 positions matching TRBD1. The CDR3 has 14 amino acids. The J segment lost 2 bases and the V segment lost 10 bases, leaving 8 bases of the junction unmatched. The germline gives CDR1 MNHNS, CDR2 SASEGT. Here the CDR3 reads CATETGATYNEQFF. DNA for the CDR3: TGTGCCACAGAAACAGGGGCCACCTACAATGAGCAGTTCTTC.

This sequence joins TRBV2 and TRBJ1-3; D unresolved. CDR1 SNHLY and CDR2 FYNNEI come from the germline V gene. This CDR3 region has 14 residues. V dropped 6 bases and J dropped 0 bases, with 9 bases sitting between them. CDR3 amino acids: CASRQQFSGNTIYF. CDR3 coding DNA: TGTGCCAGCAGGCAACAGTTCTCTGGAAACACCATATATTTT. Looking up the rest from reference TRBV2 and TRBJ1-3 gives the full variable domain: EPEVTQTPSHQVTQMGQEVILRCVPISNHLYFYWYRQILGQKVEFLVSFYNNEISEKSEIFDDQFSVERPDGSNFTLKIRSTKLEDSAMYFCASRQQFSGNTIYFGEGSWLTVV.

This clone was recorded once. The V and J genes are TRBV7-2 and TRBJ1-1, with a weak D call TRBD1 (5 bases). V lost 0 bases, J lost 0 bases, and 11 bases lay in between. The CDR3 is 16 amino acids. CDR1 and CDR2 (germline): SGHTA, FQGNSA. The CDR3 loop reads CASSLAWGIMNTEAFF. CDR3 nucleotides: TGTGCCAGCAGCTTAGCGTGGGGGATAATGAACACTGAAGCTTTCTTT.

In the case of this clone: Other DNA sequences in the same sample also yield this CDR3. The chain carries TRBV15 and TRBJ1-1; D is ambiguous. The CDR3 is 12 amino acids. The germline V and J ends were trimmed by 1 base and 3 bases, with 3 bases remaining between them. Germline values: CDR1 LNHNV, CDR2 YYDKDF (reference sequence). The CDR3 sequence: CATSRGYTEAFF. The DNA for the CDR3 is TGTGCCACCAGCAGAGGGTACACTGAAGCTTTCTTT.

V is TRBV11-3 and J is TRBJ2-7, with 11 nucleotides matching TRBD1. V shed 1 base and J 3 bases; nucleotides not matched to a gene: 8. There are 17 residues in the CDR3. The germline V gene has CDR1 SGHNT and CDR2 YENEEA. The CDR3 loop is CASSLGGTGGDYYEQYF. CDR3 bases: TGTGCCAGCAGCTTAGGAGGGACAGGGGGTGACTACTACGAGCAGTACTTC.

This clone was found a few times. The genes are TRBV4-1 and TRBJ2-1, with TRBD2 matching over 10 bases. Germline V gene sequence: CDR1 MGHRA, CDR2 YSYEKL. CDR3 size: 18 residues. J gave up 5 bases and V 3 bases, and 13 bases lay outside the gene matches. The CDR3 sequence: CASSHTDMGLAGDNEQFF. Here the CDR3 DNA reads TGCGCCAGCAGCCATACTGATATGGGGCTAGCGGGAGACAATGAGCAGTTCTTC.

V usage is TRBV6-5 and J usage is TRBJ2-7; no reliable D call. Germline values: CDR1 MNHEY, CDR2 SVGAGI. V was shortened by 5 bases and J by 2 bases, with 10 bases between the two germline ends. The CDR3 length is 13 residues. As DNA, the CDR3 is TGTGCCAGCAGTGAAGCCTCGCCCTACGAGCAGTACTTC. This sequence encodes CASSEASPYEQYF.

This clone appeared once. The chain recombines TRBV6-5 with TRBJ1-2; D might be TRBD1 (6 bases). V gave up 7 bases and J gave up 7 bases, with 16 bases separating them. The CDR3 is 13 amino acids. Germline V lookup: CDR1 MNHEY, CDR2 SVGAGI. In DNA form, the CDR3 reads TGTGCCAGCACCGACCCGGGGGCGAGTGGCTACACCTTC. It codes for CASTDPGASGYTF.

The chain employs TRBV28 and TRBJ1-5, with D perhaps matching TRBD1 (5 bases). Between the trimmed V and J ends, which lost 3 bases and 3 bases, there was a span of 15 bases. CDR3 size: 16 residues. The germline CDR1 and CDR2 sequences are MDHEN and SYDVKM. The CDR3 DNA is TGTGCCAGCAGTTTCCGGGGAGGGGTCCCCAATCAGCCCCAGCATTTT. This codes for CASSFRGGVPNQPQHF.

The V call is TRBV9, the J call TRBJ2-3; 7 bases match TRBD2. CDR3 length: 15 amino acids. Looked up from germline, CDR1 is SGDLS and CDR2 is YYNGEE. J lost 4 bases, V lost 2 bases, and 7 bases had no gene match. The CDR3 is CASSVHWREPDTQYF. In DNA, the CDR3 is TGTGCCAGCAGCGTCCATTGGCGGGAGCCAGATACGCAGTATTTT.

This clone has a handful of counts. The gene calls are TRBV6-5 and TRBJ1-4; TRBD1 matches at 9 bases. J gave up 5 bases and V 6 bases, and 4 bases lay outside the gene matches. Germline loops: CDR1 MNHEY, CDR2 SVGAGI. This CDR3 contains 14 residues. CDR3 loop: CASRKTGGNEKLFF. The CDR3 DNA is TGTGCCAGCAGAAAGACAGGGGGAAATGAAAAACTGTTTTTT.

The chain couples TRBV9 to TRBJ2-7; possible D gene TRBD2, 6 bases. The V end was cut by 3 bases, the J end by 7 bases, with 17 bases between. Per the germline V gene, CDR1 is SGDLS and CDR2 is YYNGEE. The CDR3 length is 14 residues. The CDR3 sequence: CASSGGTGVGEQYF. The CDR3 nucleotides read TGTGCCAGCAGCGGAGGGACTGGGGTAGGGGAGCAGTACTTC.